This T cell receptor (beta chain) was identified during a study of T cell repertoires in cytomegalovirus infection. On the study more broadly: Public TCR beta signatures marked donors with CMV infection and the matching HLA.

TCRdb ran MiXCR on the reads and lists one entry per CDR3 protein. Of a few hundred thousand distinct CDR3 sequences listed, roughly 29% are singletons. The receptor comes from a human donor in good health (CMV status not recorded). Some clones in this sample may be carry-over from other donors' samples. Sequenced sample: PBMCs.

The CDR3 loop is CASTMEVTTGLRHTGELFF. CDR3 nucleotide sequence: TGTGCCAGTACCATGGAGGTTACCACAGGGTTAAGACACACCGGGGAGCTGTTTTTT. J is TRBJ2-2 and V is TRBV19; weak D call: TRBD1 (6 bases). Trimming took off 7 bases at V and 3 bases at J, with 27 bases between the two ends. The CDR3 spans 19 residues. From germline, CDR1 is LNHDA and CDR2 SQIVND (reference sequence).